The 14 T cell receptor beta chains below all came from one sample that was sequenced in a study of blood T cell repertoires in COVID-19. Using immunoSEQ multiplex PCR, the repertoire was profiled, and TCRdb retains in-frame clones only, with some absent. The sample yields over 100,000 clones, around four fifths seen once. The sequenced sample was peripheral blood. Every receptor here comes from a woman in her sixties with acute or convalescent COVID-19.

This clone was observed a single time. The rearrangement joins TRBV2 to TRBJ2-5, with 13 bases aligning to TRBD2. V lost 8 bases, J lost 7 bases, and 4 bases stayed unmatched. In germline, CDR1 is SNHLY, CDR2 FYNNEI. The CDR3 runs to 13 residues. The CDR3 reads CASWTSGSGTQYF. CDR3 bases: TGTGCCAGCTGGACTAGCGGGAGTGGGACCCAGTACTTC.

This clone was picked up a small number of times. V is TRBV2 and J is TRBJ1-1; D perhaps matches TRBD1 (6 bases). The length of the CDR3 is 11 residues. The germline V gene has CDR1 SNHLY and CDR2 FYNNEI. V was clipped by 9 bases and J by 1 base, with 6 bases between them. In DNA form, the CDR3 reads TGTGCCAGGACAGGGAACACTGAAGCTTTCTTT. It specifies CARTGNTEAFF.

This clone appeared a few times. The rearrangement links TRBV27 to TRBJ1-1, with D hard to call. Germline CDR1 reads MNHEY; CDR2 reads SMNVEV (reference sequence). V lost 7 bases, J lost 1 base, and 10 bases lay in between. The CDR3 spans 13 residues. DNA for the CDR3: TGTGCCAGCAAACCACTAGGGAACACTGAAGCTTTCTTT. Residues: CASKPLGNTEAFF.

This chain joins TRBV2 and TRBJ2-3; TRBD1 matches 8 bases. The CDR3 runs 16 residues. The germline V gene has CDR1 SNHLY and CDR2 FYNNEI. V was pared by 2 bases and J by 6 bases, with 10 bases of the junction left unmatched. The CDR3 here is CASSETATGVGDTQYF. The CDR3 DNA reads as TGTGCCAGCAGTGAAACCGCGACAGGGGTTGGGGATACGCAGTATTTT.

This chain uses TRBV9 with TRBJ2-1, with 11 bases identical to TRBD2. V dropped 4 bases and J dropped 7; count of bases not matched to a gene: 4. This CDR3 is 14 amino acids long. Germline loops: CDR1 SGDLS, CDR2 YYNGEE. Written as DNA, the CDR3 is TGTGCCAGCAGCCCCAGGACTAGCGGGAATGAGCAGTTCTTC. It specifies CASSPRTSGNEQFF.

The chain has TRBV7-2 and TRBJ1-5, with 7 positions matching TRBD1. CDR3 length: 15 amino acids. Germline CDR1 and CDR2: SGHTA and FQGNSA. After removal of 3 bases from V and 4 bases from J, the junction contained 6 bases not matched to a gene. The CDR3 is CASSFAGTVNQPQHF. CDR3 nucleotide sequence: TGTGCCAGCAGCTTCGCCGGGACAGTTAATCAGCCCCAGCATTTT.

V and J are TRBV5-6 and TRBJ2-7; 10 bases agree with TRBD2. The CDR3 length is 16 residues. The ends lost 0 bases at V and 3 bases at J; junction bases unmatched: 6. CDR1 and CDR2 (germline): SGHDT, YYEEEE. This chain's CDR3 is CASSLGVSGRIYEQYF. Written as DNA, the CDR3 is TGTGCCAGCAGCTTGGGGGTTAGCGGGAGGATCTACGAGCAGTACTTC.

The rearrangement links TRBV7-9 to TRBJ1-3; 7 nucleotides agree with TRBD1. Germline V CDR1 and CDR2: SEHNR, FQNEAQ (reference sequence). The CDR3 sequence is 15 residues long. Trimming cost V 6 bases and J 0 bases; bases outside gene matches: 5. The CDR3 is CASRPTGSSGNTIYF. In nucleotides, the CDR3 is TGTGCCAGCAGACCGACAGGGAGCTCTGGAAACACCATATATTTT.

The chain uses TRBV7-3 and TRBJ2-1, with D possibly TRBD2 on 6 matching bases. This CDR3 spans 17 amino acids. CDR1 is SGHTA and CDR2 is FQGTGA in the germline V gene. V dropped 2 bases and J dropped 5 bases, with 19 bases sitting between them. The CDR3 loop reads CASSLYGGPLTHNEQFF. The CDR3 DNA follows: TGTGCCAGCAGCTTATACGGGGGACCACTTACCCACAATGAGCAGTTCTTC.

The CDR3 sequence: CASRVRLAGYEQYF. CDR3 bases: TGTGCCAGCAGGGTACGGCTAGCTGGTTACGAGCAGTACTTC. J is TRBJ2-7 and V is TRBV28, with D perhaps TRBD2 (5 bases). The V gene's germline CDR1 is MDHEN and CDR2 SYDVKM. Trimming cost V 6 bases and J 4 bases, with 16 bases left between them. This CDR3 region has 14 residues.

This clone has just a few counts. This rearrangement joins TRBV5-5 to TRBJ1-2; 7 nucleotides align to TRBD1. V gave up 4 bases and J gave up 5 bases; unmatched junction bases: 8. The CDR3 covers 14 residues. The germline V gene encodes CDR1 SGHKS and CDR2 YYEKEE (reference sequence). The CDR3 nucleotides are TGTGCCAGCAGCCACACCCTGACAGGGTATGGCTACACCTTC. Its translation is CASSHTLTGYGYTF.

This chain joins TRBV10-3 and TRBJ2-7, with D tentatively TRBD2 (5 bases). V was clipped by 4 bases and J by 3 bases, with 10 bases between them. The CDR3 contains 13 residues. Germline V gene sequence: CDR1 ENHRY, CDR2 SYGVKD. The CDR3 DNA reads TGTGCCATCAGTGCGGGCAGCGGCTACGAGCAGTACTTC. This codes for CAISAGSGYEQYF.

Written as DNA, the CDR3 is TGTGCCAGCAGCCCCACTAGCCCCTACACAGATACGCAGTATTTT. Protein product: CASSPTSPYTDTQYF. This rearrangement joins TRBV9 to TRBJ2-3; tentatively, D is TRBD2 (6 bases). Trimming took 4 bases from V and 2 from J, leaving 14 bases between them. This CDR3 comprises 15 residues. Germline V CDR1 and CDR2: SGDLS, YYNGEE.

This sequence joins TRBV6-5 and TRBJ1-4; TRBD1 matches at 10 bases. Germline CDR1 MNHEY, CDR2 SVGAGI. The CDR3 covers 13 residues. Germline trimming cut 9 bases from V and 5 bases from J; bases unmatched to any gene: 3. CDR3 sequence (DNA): TGTGCCAGTGGGGACAGGGGAAATGAAAAACTGTTTTTT. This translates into CASGDRGNEKLFF.